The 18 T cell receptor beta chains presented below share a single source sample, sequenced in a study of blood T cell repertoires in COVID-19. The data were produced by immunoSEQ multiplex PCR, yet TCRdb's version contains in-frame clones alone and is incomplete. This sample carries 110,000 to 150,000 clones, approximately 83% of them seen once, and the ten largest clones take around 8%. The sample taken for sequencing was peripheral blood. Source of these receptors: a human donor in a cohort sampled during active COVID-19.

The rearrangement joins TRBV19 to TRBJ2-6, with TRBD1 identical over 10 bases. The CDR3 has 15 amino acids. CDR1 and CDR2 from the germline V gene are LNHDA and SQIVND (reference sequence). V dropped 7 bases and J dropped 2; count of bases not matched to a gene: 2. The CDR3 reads CASIGQGAGANVLTF. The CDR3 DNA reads TGTGCCAGTATTGGACAGGGGGCTGGGGCCAACGTCCTGACTTTC.

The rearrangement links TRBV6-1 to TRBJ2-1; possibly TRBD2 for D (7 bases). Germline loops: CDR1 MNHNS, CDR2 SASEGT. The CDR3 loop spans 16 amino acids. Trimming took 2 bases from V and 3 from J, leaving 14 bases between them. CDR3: CASSENPGGSYNEQFF. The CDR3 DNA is TGTGCCAGCAGTGAAAACCCGGGGGGCAGCTACAATGAGCAGTTCTTC.

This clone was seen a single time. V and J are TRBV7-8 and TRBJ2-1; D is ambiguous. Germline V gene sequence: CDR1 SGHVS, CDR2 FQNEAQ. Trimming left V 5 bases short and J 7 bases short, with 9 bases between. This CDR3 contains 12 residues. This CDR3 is CASSPHTNEQFF. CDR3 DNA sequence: TGTGCCAGCAGCCCTCATACTAATGAGCAGTTCTTC.

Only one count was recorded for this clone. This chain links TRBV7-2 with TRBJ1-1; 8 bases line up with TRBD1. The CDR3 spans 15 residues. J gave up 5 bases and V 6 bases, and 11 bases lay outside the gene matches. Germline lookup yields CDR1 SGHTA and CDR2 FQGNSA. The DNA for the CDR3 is TGTGCCAGCAGAAAACCTCAGGGGGCATGGACTGAAGCTTTCTTT. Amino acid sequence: CASRKPQGAWTEAFF.

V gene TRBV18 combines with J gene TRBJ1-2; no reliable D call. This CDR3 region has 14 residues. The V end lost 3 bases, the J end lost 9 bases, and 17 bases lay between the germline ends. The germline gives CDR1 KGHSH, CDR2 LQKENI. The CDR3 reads CASSPVRDDSSYTF. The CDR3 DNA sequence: TGTGCCAGCTCACCCGTTCGAGATGACTCTAGCTACACCTTC.

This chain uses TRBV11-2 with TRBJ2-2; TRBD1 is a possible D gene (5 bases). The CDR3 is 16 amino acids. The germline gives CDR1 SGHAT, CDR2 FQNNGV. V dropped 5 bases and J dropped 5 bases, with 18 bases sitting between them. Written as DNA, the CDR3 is TGTGCCAGCAGCCCCGGTGGGCAGGGTAGGACCGGGGAGCTGTTTTTT. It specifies CASSPGGQGRTGELFF.

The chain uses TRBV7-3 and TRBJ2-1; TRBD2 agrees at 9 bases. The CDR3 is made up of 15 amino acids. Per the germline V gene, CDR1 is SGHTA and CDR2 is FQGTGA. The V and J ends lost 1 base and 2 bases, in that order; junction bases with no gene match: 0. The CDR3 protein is CASSLSGGAYNEQFF. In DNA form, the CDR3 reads TGTGCCAGCAGCTTAAGCGGGGGGGCCTACAATGAGCAGTTCTTC.

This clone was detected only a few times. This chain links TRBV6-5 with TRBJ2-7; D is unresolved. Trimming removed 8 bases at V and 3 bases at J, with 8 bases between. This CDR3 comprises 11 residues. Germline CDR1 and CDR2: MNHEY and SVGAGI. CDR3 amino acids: CASVSHYEQYF. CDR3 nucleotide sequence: TGTGCCAGCGTCAGTCACTACGAGCAGTACTTC.

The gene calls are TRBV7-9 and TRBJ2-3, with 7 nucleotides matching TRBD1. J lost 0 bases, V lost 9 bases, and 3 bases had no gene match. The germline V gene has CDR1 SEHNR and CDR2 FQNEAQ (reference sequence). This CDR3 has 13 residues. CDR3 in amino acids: CARGQSSTDTQYF. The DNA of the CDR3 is TGTGCCAGGGGACAGAGTAGCACAGATACGCAGTATTTT.

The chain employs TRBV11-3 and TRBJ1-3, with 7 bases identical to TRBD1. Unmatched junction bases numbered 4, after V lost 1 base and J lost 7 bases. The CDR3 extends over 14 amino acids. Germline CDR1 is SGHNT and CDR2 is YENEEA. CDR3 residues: CASSLGQGTNTIYF. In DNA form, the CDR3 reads TGTGCCAGCAGCTTAGGACAGGGTACCAACACCATATATTTT.

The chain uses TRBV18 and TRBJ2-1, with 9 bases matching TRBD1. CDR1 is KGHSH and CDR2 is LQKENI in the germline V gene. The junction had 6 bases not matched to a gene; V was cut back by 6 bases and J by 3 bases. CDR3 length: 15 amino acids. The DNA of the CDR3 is TGTGCCAGCTCCCGACAGGGGGGCGTCTACAATGAGCAGTTCTTC. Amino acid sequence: CASSRQGGVYNEQFF.

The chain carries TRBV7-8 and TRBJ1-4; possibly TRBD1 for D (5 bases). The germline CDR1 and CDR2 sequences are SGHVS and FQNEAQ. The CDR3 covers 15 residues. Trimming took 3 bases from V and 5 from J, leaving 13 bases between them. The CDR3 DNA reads TGTGCCAGCAGCTTGTTGTTCAGGGAAAATGAAAAACTGTTTTTT. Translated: CASSLLFRENEKLFF.

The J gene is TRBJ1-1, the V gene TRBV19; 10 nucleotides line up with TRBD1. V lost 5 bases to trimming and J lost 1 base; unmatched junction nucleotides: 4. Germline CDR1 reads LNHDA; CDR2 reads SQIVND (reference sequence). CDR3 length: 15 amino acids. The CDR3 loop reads CASSLTGGANTEAFF. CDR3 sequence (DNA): TGTGCCAGTAGTTTGACAGGGGGCGCGAACACTGAAGCTTTCTTT. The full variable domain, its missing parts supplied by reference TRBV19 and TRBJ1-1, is DGGITQSPKYLFRKEGQNVTLSCEQNLNHDAMYWYRQDPGQGLRLIYYSQIVNDFQKGDIAEGYSVSREKKESFPLTVTSAQKNPTAFYLCASSLTGGANTEAFFGQGTRLTVV.

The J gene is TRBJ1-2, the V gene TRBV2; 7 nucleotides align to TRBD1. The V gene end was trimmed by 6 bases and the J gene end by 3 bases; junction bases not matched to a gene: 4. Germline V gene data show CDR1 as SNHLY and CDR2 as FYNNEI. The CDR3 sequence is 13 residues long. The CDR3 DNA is TGTGCCAGCAGCCCAGACAGGGACTATGGCTACACCTTC. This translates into CASSPDRDYGYTF.

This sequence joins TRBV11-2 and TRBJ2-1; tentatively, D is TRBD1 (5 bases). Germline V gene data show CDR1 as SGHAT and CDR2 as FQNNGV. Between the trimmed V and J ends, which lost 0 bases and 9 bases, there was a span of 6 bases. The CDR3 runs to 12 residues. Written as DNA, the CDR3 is TGTGCCAGCAGCTTAGACAGGGTTGAGCAGTTCTTC. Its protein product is CASSLDRVEQFF.

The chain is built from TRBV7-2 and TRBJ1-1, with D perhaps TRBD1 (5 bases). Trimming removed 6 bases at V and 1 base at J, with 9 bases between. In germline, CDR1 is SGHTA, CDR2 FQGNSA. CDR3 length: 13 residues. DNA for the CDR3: TGTGCCAGCAGGGCTACAGGGAACACTGAAGCTTTCTTT. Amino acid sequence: CASRATGNTEAFF. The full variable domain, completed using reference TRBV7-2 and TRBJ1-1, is GAGVSQSPSNKVTEKGKDVELRCDPISGHTALYWYRQSLGQGLEFLIYFQGNSAPDKSGLPSDRFSAERTGGSVSTLTIQRTQQEDSAVYLCASRATGNTEAFFGQGTRLTVV.

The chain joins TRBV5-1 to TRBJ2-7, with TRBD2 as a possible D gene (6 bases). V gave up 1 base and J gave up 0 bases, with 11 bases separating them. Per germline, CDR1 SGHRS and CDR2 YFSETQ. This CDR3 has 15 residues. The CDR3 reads CASSLIWGDSYEQYF. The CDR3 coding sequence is TGCGCCAGCAGCTTGATCTGGGGGGACTCCTACGAGCAGTACTTC.

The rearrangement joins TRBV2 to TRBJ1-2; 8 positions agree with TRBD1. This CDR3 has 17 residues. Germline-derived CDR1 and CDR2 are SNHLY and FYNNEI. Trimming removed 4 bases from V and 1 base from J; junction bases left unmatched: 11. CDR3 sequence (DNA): TGTGCCAGCAGTGCTTGGACAGGGACTACCATTAACTATGGCTACACCTTC. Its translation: CASSAWTGTTINYGYTF.